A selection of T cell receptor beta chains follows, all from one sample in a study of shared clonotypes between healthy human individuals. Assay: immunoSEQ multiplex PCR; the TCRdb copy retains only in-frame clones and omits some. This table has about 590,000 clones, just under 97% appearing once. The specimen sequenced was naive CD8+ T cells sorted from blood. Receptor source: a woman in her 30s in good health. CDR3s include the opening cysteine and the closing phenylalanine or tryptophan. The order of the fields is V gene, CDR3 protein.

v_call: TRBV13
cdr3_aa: CASSYRGLGYEQYF

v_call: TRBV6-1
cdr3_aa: CASSEVRGATNEKLFF

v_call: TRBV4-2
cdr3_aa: CASSQGGEGTEAFF

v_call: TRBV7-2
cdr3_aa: CASSLAGTGTPYEQYF

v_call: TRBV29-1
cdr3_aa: CSVMTDYEQYF

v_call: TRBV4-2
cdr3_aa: CASSQGEGGELFF

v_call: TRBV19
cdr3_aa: CASSIGQGGYEQYF

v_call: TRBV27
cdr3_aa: CASSSGTYTDTQYF

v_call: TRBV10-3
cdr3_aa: CAIKEGRGTEAFF

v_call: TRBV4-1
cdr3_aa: CASSHTPGNRGLYQETQYF

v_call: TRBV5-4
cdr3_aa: CASSLLQDRVTYGYTF

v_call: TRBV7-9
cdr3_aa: CASSFEVGYEQYF

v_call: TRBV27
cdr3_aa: CASSYSGGAYEQYF

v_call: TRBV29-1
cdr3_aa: CSEAVGDSPLHF